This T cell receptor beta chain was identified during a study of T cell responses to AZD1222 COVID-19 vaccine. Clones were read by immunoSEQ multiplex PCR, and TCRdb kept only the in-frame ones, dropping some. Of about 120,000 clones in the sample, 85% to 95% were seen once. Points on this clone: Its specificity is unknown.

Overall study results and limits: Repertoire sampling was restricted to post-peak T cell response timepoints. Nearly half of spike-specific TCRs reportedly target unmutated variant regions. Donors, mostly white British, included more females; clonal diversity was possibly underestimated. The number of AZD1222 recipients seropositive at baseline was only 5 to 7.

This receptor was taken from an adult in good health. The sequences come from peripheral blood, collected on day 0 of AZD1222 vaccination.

CDR3 residues: CASGPGGAQYF. The CDR3 DNA sequence: TGTGCTAGTGGTCCGGGGGGGGCGCAGTATTTT. The chain links TRBV12-5 to TRBJ2-3, with 8 bases matching TRBD2. The V gene's germline CDR1 is LGHNT and CDR2 FRNRAP. CDR3 length: 11 residues. With 5 bases clipped from V and 10 bases from J, the junction kept 2 bases outside the gene matches.